This T cell receptor (beta chain) was sequenced for a study of Tregs in tolerant kidney transplant recipients. Data came from immunoSEQ multiplex PCR; TCRdb stores just in-frame clones and leaves some out. The table for this sample gives under 30,000 clones. V lost 7 bases, J lost 9 bases, and 8 bases stayed unmatched. The CDR3 loop spans 13 amino acids. Per germline, CDR1 KGHSH and CDR2 LQKENI. Related graft donors supplied nonmyeloablative bone marrow transplants, and mixed chimerism was transient. CD4+CD25+CD127- Tregs, CD4+CD25- non-Tregs, CD4 and CD8 cells were sorted. As concerns this clone: Its antigen is currently unknown. The read gets to within 3 residues of the CDR3 end, and the germline J gene fills in the rest.

The study, taken as a whole, reports: Biological reproducibility was not directly addressed in this study. Antigen-driven expansion was suggested because donor-specific Tregs expanded more than all Tregs in tolerant patients. Some patients' samples used different primers over time, so nucleotide sequences weren't comparable.

The clonotype originates from a human patient who received a combined kidney and bone marrow transplant. Some T cells may be provided by the graft donor. The material was CD4+ T cells from blood (PBMCs), obtained 6 months after the transplant. This chain uses TRBV18 with TRBJ2-1; 8 nucleotides match TRBD2. CDR3 residues: CASFATSDGEQFF. The sequenced CDR3 bases are TGTGCCAGCTTCGCGACTAGCGATGGTGAG. The complete variable domain, with remaining parts taken from reference TRBV18 and TRBJ2-1, reads NAGVMQNPRHLVRRRGQEARLRCSPMKGHSHVYWYRQLPEEGLKFMVYLQKENIIDESGMPKERFSAEFPKEGPSILRIQQVVRGDSAAYFCASFATSDGEQFFGPGTRLTVL.